One sample yielded the 5 T cell receptor beta chains listed below, sequenced in a study of blood T cells in healthy people across ages. For the second PCR, which ran for about 6 to 11 cycles, a sample-barcoded 5' primer and a J-beta primer mix were used. MiXCR was run by TCRdb on the 5' RACE reads, yielding one entry per CDR3 protein. The table lists over 1,500,000 distinct CDR3 sequences, more than 35% of them singletons. The sequenced material came from blood. The receptors were sampled from a human donor in good health.

Here the CDR3 reads CASSHQRGGSDTQYF. Here the CDR3 DNA reads TGCGCCAGCAGCCATCAGCGGGGGGGATCCGATACGCAGTATTTT. The V and J genes are TRBV4-3 and TRBJ2-3; 10 nucleotides match TRBD2. Germline CDR1 is LGHNA and CDR2 is YSLEER. This CDR3 has 15 residues. Losses at the gene ends were 3 bases for V and 6 bases for J; bases not matched to a gene: 6.

There are a few counts of this clonotype. Here the CDR3 DNA reads TGTGCCACCTGGGGGGTTGAATCAACAGCCCAGCATTTT. Amino acids: CATWGVESTAQHF. V is TRBV6-2 or TRBV6-3 and J is TRBJ1-5; tentatively, D is TRBD1 (5 bases). Deletions cut 10 bases from V and 11 bases from J, with 21 bases between. The germline V gene encodes CDR1 MNHEY and CDR2 SVGEGT. This CDR3 region has 13 residues.

The chain joins TRBV7-9 to TRBJ2-7; D call uncertain. Germline V gene lookup returns CDR1 SEHNR and CDR2 FQNEAQ (reference sequence). CDR3 length: 14 residues. V was clipped by 3 bases and J by 3 bases, with 12 bases between them. CDR3: CASSLDLTYYEQYF. CDR3 DNA sequence: TGTGCCAGCAGCTTGGACCTTACCTACTACGAGCAGTACTTC. Using reference TRBV7-9 and TRBJ2-7 for the parts outside the CDR3, the full variable domain is DTGVSQNPRHKITKRGQNVTFRCDPISEHNRLYWYRQTLGQGPEFLTYFQNEAQLEKSRLLSDRFSAERPKGSFSTLEIQRTEQGDSAMYLCASSLDLTYYEQYFGPGTRLTVT.

The chain is built from TRBV3-1 and TRBJ1-4; 9 nucleotides line up with TRBD1. V shed 3 bases and J 0 bases; nucleotides not matched to a gene: 5. Germline loops: CDR1 LGHDT, CDR2 YNNKEL (reference sequence). The length of the CDR3 is 17 residues. CDR3 sequence reads: CASSQSGQGSTNEKLFF. The CDR3 bases are TGTGCCAGCAGCCAGAGTGGACAGGGGTCAACTAATGAAAAACTGTTTTTT.

The CDR3 DNA reads TGTGCCAGCAGCTTCTACTCCGGGACTAGCGGGGTGGGGTTTCCTTTAGATACGCAGTATTTT. It encodes CASSFYSGTSGVGFPLDTQYF. The rearrangement uses TRBV11-2 and TRBJ2-3; 13 bases are a match to TRBD2. CDR1 is SGHAT and CDR2 is FQNNGV in the germline V gene. J lost 5 bases, V lost 3 bases, and 20 bases had no gene match. The length of the CDR3 is 21 residues.